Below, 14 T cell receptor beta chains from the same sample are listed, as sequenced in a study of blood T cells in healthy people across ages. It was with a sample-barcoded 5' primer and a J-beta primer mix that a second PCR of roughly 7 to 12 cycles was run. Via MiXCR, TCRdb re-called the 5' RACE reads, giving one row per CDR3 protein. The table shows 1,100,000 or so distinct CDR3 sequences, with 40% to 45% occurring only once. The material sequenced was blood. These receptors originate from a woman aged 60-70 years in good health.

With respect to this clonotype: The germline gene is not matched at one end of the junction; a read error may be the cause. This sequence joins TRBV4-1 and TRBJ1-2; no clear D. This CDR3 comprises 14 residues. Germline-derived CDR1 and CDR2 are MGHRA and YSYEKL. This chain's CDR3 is CASSQDGVNYGYTF. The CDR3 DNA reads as TGCGCCAGCAGTCAAGACGGGGTCAACTATGGCTACACCTTC.

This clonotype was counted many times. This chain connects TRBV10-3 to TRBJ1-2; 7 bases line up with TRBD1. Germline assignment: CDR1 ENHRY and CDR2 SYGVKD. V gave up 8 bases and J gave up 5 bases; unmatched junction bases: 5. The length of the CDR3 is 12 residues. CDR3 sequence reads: CAILGQNYGYTF. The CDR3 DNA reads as TGTGCCATCCTGGGACAGAATTATGGCTACACCTTC.

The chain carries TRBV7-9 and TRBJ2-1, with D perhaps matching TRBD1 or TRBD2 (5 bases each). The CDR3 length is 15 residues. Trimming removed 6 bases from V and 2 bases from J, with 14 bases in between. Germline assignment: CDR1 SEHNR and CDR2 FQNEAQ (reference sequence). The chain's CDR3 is CASRRGSGAYNEQFF. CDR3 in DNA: TGTGCCAGCAGGAGGGGTTCGGGCGCCTACAATGAGCAGTTCTTC.

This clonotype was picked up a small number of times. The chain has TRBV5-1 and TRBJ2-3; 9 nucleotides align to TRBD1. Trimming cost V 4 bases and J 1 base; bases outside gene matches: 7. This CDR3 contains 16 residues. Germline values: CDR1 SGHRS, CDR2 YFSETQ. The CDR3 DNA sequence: TGCGCCAGCAGCAATGACAGGGGGACTGGCACAGATACGCAGTATTTT. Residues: CASSNDRGTGTDTQYF.

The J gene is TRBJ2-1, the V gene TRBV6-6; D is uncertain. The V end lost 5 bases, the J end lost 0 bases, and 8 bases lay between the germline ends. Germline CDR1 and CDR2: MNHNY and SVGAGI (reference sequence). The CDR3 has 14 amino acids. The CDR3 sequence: CASSKTSSYNEQFF. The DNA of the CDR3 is TGTGCCAGCAGTAAAACATCCTCCTACAATGAGCAGTTCTTC.

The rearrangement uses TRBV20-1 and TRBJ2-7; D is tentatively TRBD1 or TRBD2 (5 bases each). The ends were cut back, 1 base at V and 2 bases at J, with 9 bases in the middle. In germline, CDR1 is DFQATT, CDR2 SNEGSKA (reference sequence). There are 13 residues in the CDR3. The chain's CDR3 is CSARGGNTYEQYF. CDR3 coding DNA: TGCAGTGCTAGAGGGGGGAACACCTACGAGCAGTACTTC.

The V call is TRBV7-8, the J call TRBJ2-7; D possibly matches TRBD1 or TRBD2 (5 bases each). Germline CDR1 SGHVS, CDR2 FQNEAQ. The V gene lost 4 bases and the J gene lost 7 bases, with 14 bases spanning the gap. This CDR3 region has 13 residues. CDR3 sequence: CASSYTPGLEQYF. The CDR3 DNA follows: TGTGCCAGCAGCTACACACCGGGGCTTGAGCAGTACTTC.

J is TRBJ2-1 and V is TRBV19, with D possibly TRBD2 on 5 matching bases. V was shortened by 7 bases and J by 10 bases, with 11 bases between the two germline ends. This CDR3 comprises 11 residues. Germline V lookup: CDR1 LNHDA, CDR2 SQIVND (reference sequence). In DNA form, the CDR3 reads TGTGCCAGTACCAGCGGTCGGGAGCAGTTCTTC. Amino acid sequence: CASTSGREQFF.

In nucleotides, the CDR3 is TGTGCCAGCAGTTATCAACGGAATCAGCCCCAGCATTTT. The encoded protein is CASSYQRNQPQHF. The rearrangement joins TRBV6-2 or TRBV6-3 to TRBJ1-5; D call uncertain. The V end lost 3 bases, the J end lost 4 bases, and 7 bases lay between the germline ends. The CDR3 runs to 13 residues. Per germline, CDR1 MNHEY and CDR2 SVGEGT.

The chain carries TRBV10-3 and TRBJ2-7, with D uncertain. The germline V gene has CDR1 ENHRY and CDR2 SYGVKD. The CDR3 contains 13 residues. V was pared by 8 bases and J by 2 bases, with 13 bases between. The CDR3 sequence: CAIVNGLTYEQYF. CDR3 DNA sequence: TGTGCCATCGTGAACGGCCTGACCTACGAGCAGTACTTC.

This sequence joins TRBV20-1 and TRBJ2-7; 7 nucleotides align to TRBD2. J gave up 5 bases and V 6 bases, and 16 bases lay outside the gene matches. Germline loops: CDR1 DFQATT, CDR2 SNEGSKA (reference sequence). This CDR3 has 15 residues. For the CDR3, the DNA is TGCAGTGCCCGTAGTATCGGGGCGGGAGTGGACGAGCAGTACTTC. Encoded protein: CSARSIGAGVDEQYF.

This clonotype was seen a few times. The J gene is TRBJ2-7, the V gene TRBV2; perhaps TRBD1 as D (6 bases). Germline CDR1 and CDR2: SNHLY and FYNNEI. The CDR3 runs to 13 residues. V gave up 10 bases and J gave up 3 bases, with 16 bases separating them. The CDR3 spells CATKKGDLYEQYF. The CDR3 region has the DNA TGTGCCACAAAGAAGGGGGATCTCTACGAGCAGTACTTC.

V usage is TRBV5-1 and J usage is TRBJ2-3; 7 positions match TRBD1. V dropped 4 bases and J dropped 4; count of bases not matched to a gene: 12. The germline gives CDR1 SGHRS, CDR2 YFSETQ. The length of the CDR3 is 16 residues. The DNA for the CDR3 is TGCGCCAGCAGCCCTACCCCGGGACAGTATTCAGATACGCAGTATTTT. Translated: CASSPTPGQYSDTQYF.

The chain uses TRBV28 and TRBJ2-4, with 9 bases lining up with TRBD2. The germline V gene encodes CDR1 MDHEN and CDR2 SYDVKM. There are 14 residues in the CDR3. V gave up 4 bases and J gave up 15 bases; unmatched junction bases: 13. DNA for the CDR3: TGTGCCAGCAGTTCGAGCGGGAGGACACCACGCCTGTACTTC. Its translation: CASSSSGRTPRLYF.